Ten or more counts support the clone carrying this TCR beta chain. V dropped 5 bases and J dropped 3 bases, with 7 bases sitting between them. The CDR3 is made up of 13 amino acids. Germline CDR1 reads SEHNR; CDR2 reads FQNEAQ (reference sequence). Scientists amplified the TCR beta CDR3 regions from RNA transcripts. A first-round RT-PCR used HTBI primers, followed by a second-round multiplex PCR. TCRdb reprocessed the multiplex PCR reads with MiXCR, giving one entry per CDR3 protein. The sample yields over 650,000 distinct CDR3 sequences, 35% to 45% seen once. The data derive from a study of Graves' ophthalmopathy and Graves' hyperthyroidism.

The sequencing input was peripheral blood. This TCR came from an adult man with Graves' ophthalmopathy. This chain joins TRBV7-9 and TRBJ2-2, with D perhaps matching TRBD2 (6 bases). CDR3 bases: TGTGCCAGCAGCGGGGGGTACACCGGGGAGCTGTTTTTT. Its protein product is CASSGGYTGELFF.